This T cell receptor beta chain was captured by sequencing in a study of T cells expressing NK-cell markers. Study findings and constraints: Dominant NKG2C+ clonotypes accounted for roughly 1.0-7.5% of CD8+ T cells in more than five donors.

Per germline, CDR1 SGDLS and CDR2 YYNGEE. This CDR3 region has 14 residues. On this clonotype itself: Its matching antigen is unknown.

The TCR beta cDNA came from 5'RACE template switching with UMIs. TCRdb re-called the 5' RACE reads and gives one entry per CDR3 protein, without DNA. Recorded here are 450,000 to 600,000 distinct CDR3 sequences; the top ten clones represent 3.5% to 4.5%. The receptor was isolated from a man aged 18 to 30 in good health. V and J are TRBV9 and TRBJ2-7. The sample taken for sequencing was blood T cells: a sorted CD56 or NKG2C T cell subset, CD4+ or CD8+ T cells, or bulk PBMC T cells (not recorded which). The CDR3 sequence: CASSPRTVSYEQYF.